These 26 T cell receptor beta chains came from one sample sequenced in a study of shared clonotypes between healthy human individuals. Assay used: immunoSEQ multiplex PCR; TCRdb lists only in-frame clones, some missing. Of about half a million clones listed, almost 80% are singletons. The sample taken for sequencing was PBMCs. The receptors were sampled from a woman between 40 and 55 years old in good health. Some clones in this sample may be carry-over from other donors' samples.

The chain employs TRBV27 and TRBJ2-7, with TRBD1 matching over 8 bases. CDR3 length equals 13 residues. CDR1 is MNHEY and CDR2 is SMNVEV in the germline V gene (reference sequence). With 6 bases clipped from V and 3 bases from J, the junction kept 4 bases outside the gene matches. The CDR3 loop is CASSLDRDYEQYF. The CDR3 DNA reads as TGTGCCAGCAGCTTGGACAGGGACTACGAGCAGTACTTC.

The chain is built from TRBV6-5 and TRBJ1-2; 7 bases line up with TRBD1. Unmatched junction bases numbered 6, after V lost 5 bases and J lost 3 bases. Germline assignment: CDR1 MNHEY and CDR2 SVGAGI. The CDR3 totals 14 residues. This CDR3 is CASSLRTGDYGYTF. DNA for the CDR3: TGTGCCAGCAGTCTTAGGACAGGAGACTATGGCTACACCTTC.

This chain joins TRBV7-3 and TRBJ1-1; 8 bases align to TRBD1. The germline gives CDR1 SGHTA, CDR2 FQGTGA. The CDR3 runs 13 residues. Trimming cost V 4 bases and J 7 bases; bases outside gene matches: 5. CDR3 sequence reads: CASSSLGQGEAFF. The CDR3 coding sequence is TGTGCCAGCAGCTCCCTCGGACAGGGTGAAGCTTTCTTT.

The chain joins TRBV19 to TRBJ1-5, with unresolved D. Germline V CDR1 and CDR2: LNHDA, SQIVND (reference sequence). V was shortened by 5 bases and J by 3 bases, with 14 bases between the two germline ends. This CDR3 spans 15 amino acids. CDR3 bases: TGTGCCAGTAGTCCCCTTCTCGATCTCAATCAGCCCCAGCATTTT. Its translation is CASSPLLDLNQPQHF.

V usage is TRBV5-1 and J usage is TRBJ1-1; D call uncertain. V was clipped by 0 bases and J by 1 base, with 7 bases between them. The CDR3 spans 14 residues. Per germline, CDR1 SGHRS and CDR2 YFSETQ. CDR3 DNA sequence: TGCGCCAGCAGCTTGGTCCCTCAGAACACTGAAGCTTTCTTT. Translation: CASSLVPQNTEAFF.

The rearrangement uses TRBV7-3 and TRBJ2-2, with 11 bases aligning to TRBD2. This CDR3 contains 14 residues. CDR1 and CDR2 (germline): SGHTA, FQGTGA. Trimming at V came to 5 bases and at J to 7 bases, leaving 3 bases not matched to a gene. CDR3 in DNA: TGTGCCAGCAGCCTTAGCGGGAGGGGCGGGGAGCTGTTTTTT. It codes for CASSLSGRGGELFF.

Remarks on this clone: A far larger clone is only one base removed, so a read error is likely. J is TRBJ2-7 and V is TRBV27, with D perhaps matching TRBD2 (5 bases). Deletions cut 10 bases from V and 2 bases from J, with 15 bases between. The CDR3 spans 13 residues. Germline CDR1 and CDR2: MNHEY and SMNVEV (reference sequence). This chain's CDR3 is CATSPGKTYEQYF. In DNA, the CDR3 is TGTGCCACCAGCCCCGGGAAGACCTACGAGCAGTACTTC.

The chain joins TRBV28 to TRBJ1-2; no clear D. Germline assignment: CDR1 MDHEN and CDR2 SYDVKM. The V end was cut by 2 bases, the J end by 2 bases, with 6 bases between. The CDR3 consists of 13 residues. CDR3 coding DNA: TGTGCCAGCAGTTTACAGAGGAACTATGGCTACACCTTC. Amino acids: CASSLQRNYGYTF.

The V gene is TRBV18, the J gene TRBJ1-1, with 10 bases fitting TRBD1. The germline V gene encodes CDR1 KGHSH and CDR2 LQKENI. V shed 5 bases and J 5 bases; nucleotides not matched to a gene: 8. The CDR3 length is 15 residues. CDR3: CASSSHRDRGTEAFF. In nucleotides, the CDR3 is TGTGCCAGCTCATCGCACCGGGACAGGGGTACTGAAGCTTTCTTT.

V is TRBV7-9 and J is TRBJ2-3; 13 bases map to TRBD2. There are 15 residues in the CDR3. After removal of 3 bases from V and 5 bases from J, the junction contained 2 bases not matched to a gene. Germline V gene lookup returns CDR1 SEHNR and CDR2 FQNEAQ (reference sequence). CDR3 sequence (DNA): TGTGCCAGCAGCTTCCGGACTAGCGGGAGAGATACGCAGTATTTT. Protein sequence: CASSFRTSGRDTQYF.

The V gene is TRBV12-2, the J gene TRBJ1-2. TRBV12-2 is noted as a pseudogene. The CDR3 contains 24 residues. This CDR3 reads CASRLASPYPRARRWVLTNYGYTF. In DNA form, the CDR3 reads TGTGCAAGTCGCTTAGCCTCGCCTTACCCCCGGGCTCGGCGGTGGGTCCTCACTAACTATGGCTACACCTTC.

The chain recombines TRBV28 with TRBJ2-7; 12 nucleotides align to TRBD2. V lost 4 bases to trimming and J lost 1 base; unmatched junction nucleotides: 2. The germline V gene has CDR1 MDHEN and CDR2 SYDVKM. This CDR3 spans 15 amino acids. CDR3 DNA: TGTGCCAGCAGTTCTAGCGGGAGGGCTTCCTACGAGCAGTACTTC. It yields the protein CASSSSGRASYEQYF.

The chain employs TRBV7-9 and TRBJ1-5; 8 bases agree with TRBD1. V lost 8 bases to trimming and J lost 7 bases; unmatched junction nucleotides: 4. CDR3 size: 12 residues. Per germline, CDR1 SEHNR and CDR2 FQNEAQ (reference sequence). CDR3 nucleotide sequence: TGTGCCAGCGCGACAGGGGAGCAGCCCCAGCATTTT. Its translation is CASATGEQPQHF.

The CDR3 nucleotides read TGTGCCAGCAGTGAGGCAGCGGGCACGCCCTACAATGAGCAGTTCTTC. Translated, it gives CASSEAAGTPYNEQFF. The chain joins TRBV6-4 to TRBJ2-1; D is perhaps TRBD2 (6 bases). This CDR3 has 16 amino acids. CDR1 and CDR2 from the germline V gene are MRHNA and SNTAGT. Trimming stripped 3 bases from V and 2 bases from J, with 14 bases between.

With respect to this clone: Being one base from a much bigger clone, this may be a read error. The V gene is TRBV6-5, the J gene TRBJ1-5, with D hard to call. Between the trimmed V and J ends, which lost 2 bases and 7 bases, there was a span of 18 bases. The CDR3 covers 16 residues. CDR1 and CDR2 (germline): MNHEY, SVGAGI. This chain's CDR3 is CASSYRHVRLGQPQHF. The CDR3 coding sequence is TGTGCCAGCAGTTACCGACATGTCCGATTGGGGCAGCCCCAGCATTTT.

This clone is a singleton in its sample. V gene TRBV29-1 combines with J gene TRBJ2-7; 10 nucleotides match TRBD2. Germline CDR1 SQVTM, CDR2 ANQGSEA. The CDR3 length is 12 residues. V gave up 7 bases and J gave up 7 bases; unmatched junction bases: 7. In DNA form, the CDR3 reads TGCAGCGCTGGACTAGCGGACGGGGAGCAGTACTTC. This codes for CSAGLADGEQYF.

The genes are TRBV11-2 and TRBJ2-1; the D is unclear. Germline V gene data show CDR1 as SGHAT and CDR2 as FQNNGV. This CDR3 has 14 residues. Trimming stripped 3 bases from V and 1 base from J, with 7 bases between. Here the CDR3 reads CASSLRRSYNEQFF. As DNA, the CDR3 is TGTGCCAGCAGCTTGCGGCGGTCCTACAATGAGCAGTTCTTC.

This chain uses TRBV5-6 with TRBJ2-7, with D possibly matching TRBD1 (5 bases). Germline V gene data show CDR1 as SGHDT and CDR2 as YYEEEE. V lost 2 bases, J lost 3 bases, and 9 bases lay in between. The CDR3 totals 13 residues. The CDR3 spells CASSFLQGYEQYF. The CDR3 DNA reads TGTGCCAGCAGCTTCCTCCAGGGCTACGAGCAGTACTTC.

This chain uses TRBV15 with TRBJ1-5, with 8 bases fitting TRBD1. The V gene end was trimmed by 0 bases and the J gene end by 2 bases; junction bases not matched to a gene: 3. Germline assignment: CDR1 LNHNV and CDR2 YYDKDF (reference sequence). The CDR3 sequence is 16 residues long. DNA for the CDR3: TGTGCCACCAGCAGAGACAGGACAGGGCGCAATCAGCCCCAGCATTTT. Amino acids: CATSRDRTGRNQPQHF.

The chain combines TRBV14 with TRBJ2-5; TRBD2 agrees at 15 bases. V dropped 3 bases and J dropped 4; count of bases not matched to a gene: 9. The CDR3 is made up of 18 amino acids. Germline CDR1 SGHDN, CDR2 FVKESK. The CDR3 nucleotides read TGTGCCAGCAGCCATGTCCCGGGACTAGCGGGAGGTTTAGAGACCCAGTACTTC. Its translation: CASSHVPGLAGGLETQYF.

The CDR3 nucleotides are TGTGCCAGTAGGCTCAGGGGGTCCACAGATACGCAGTATTTT. Translating gives CASRLRGSTDTQYF. J is TRBJ2-3 and V is TRBV19; 7 positions agree with TRBD1. Germline CDR1 and CDR2: LNHDA and SQIVND (reference sequence). CDR3 length: 14 amino acids. V shed 6 bases and J 2 bases; nucleotides not matched to a gene: 5.

The rearrangement uses TRBV6-6 and TRBJ1-4, with 8 nucleotides matching TRBD1. Germline trimming cut 5 bases from V and 7 bases from J; bases unmatched to any gene: 9. Germline V gene lookup returns CDR1 MNHNY and CDR2 SVGAGI (reference sequence). The CDR3 contains 15 residues. The CDR3 loop reads CASSPDRVRSEKLFF. DNA for the CDR3: TGTGCCAGCAGTCCGGACAGGGTCCGGAGTGAAAAACTGTTTTTT.

The chain combines TRBV4-3 with TRBJ2-1, with D uncertain. The germline gives CDR1 LGHNA, CDR2 YSLEER. V lost 1 base and J 0 bases, leaving 7 bases between the germline ends. The CDR3 contains 15 residues. The CDR3: CASSQGRTSYNEQFF. In DNA, the CDR3 is TGCGCCAGCAGCCAAGGTCGGACCTCCTACAATGAGCAGTTCTTC.

The chain couples TRBV7-8 to TRBJ2-3; a weak D match, TRBD2 (6 bases). V dropped 4 bases and J dropped 0 bases, with 20 bases sitting between them. Germline V gene sequence: CDR1 SGHVS, CDR2 FQNEAQ. There are 18 residues in the CDR3. In nucleotides, the CDR3 is TGTGCCAGCAGCTCCCACGGGGAACTAGCCGTAAGCACAGATACGCAGTATTTT. It specifies CASSSHGELAVSTDTQYF.

V gene TRBV19 combines with J gene TRBJ2-1; 8 nucleotides agree with TRBD2. The CDR3 runs 12 residues. Germline V CDR1 and CDR2: LNHDA, SQIVND (reference sequence). The trim removed 3 bases at V and 9 bases at J, leaving 1 base unmatched. DNA of the CDR3: TGTGCCAGTAGTATCGGGGGGGTTGAGCAGTTCTTC. The encoded protein is CASSIGGVEQFF.

This clone occurred once. The CDR3: CASSQLFSGAIGEQYF. CDR3 sequence (DNA): TGTGCCAGCAGCCAACTTTTTAGCGGGGCTATCGGAGAGCAGTACTTC. The chain recombines TRBV4-2 with TRBJ2-7; 8 positions match TRBD2. Germline V gives CDR1 LGHNA, CDR2 YNFKEQ. CDR3 length: 16 amino acids. V gave up 2 bases and J gave up 7 bases; unmatched junction bases: 13.